This note documents a single TCR beta chain sequence. Its cognate antigen is unknown. Mismatch repair deficiency was confirmed in all patients, by PCR or immunohistochemistry. The TCR-sequenced patients were a few responders to pembrolizumab. Germline lookup yields CDR1 SGHAT and CDR2 FQNNGV. Deletions cut 1 base from V and 2 bases from J, with 23 bases between. This CDR3 is built from 19 residues. This table comes from immunoSEQ multiplex PCR, and its TCRdb copy is limited to in-frame clones, with some not included. The table lists roughly 120,000 clones, about nine tenths of them singletons. This sample was taken from a study of PD-1 blockade in mismatch repair-deficient tumors. The wider study: All were previously treated, progressing patients with approximately 11 mismatch repair-deficient cancer types.

Study observations and caveats: Tumor-resident clones, often undetectable pretreatment in blood, expanded then contracted after pembrolizumab.

The sequence was obtained from an adult with mismatch repair-deficient cancer. The rearrangement links TRBV11-2 to TRBJ2-5; possibly TRBD1 or TRBD2 for D (7 bases each). Specimen: peripheral blood, collected approximately 69 weeks after starting pembrolizumab. DNA of the CDR3: TGTGCCAGCAGCTTAGGACCGACAGGGCGACTAGCCCAACAAGAGACCCAGTACTTC. Translated: CASSLGPTGRLAQQETQYF.